This T cell receptor beta chain comes out of a study of shared clonotypes between healthy human individuals (TCRdb year 2020). In the study overall: The cohort comprised a couple of women and a few men aged 18 to 49 years. For each donor, CD4 naive and CD4 memory were each given three plates, CD8 naive was given two plates, and CD8 memory was given one plate. To estimate repertoire size and how much clonotypes are shared between individuals, the study performed deep sequencing of blood TCR repertoires from roughly five healthy adults. Different laboratories and diverse techniques were used to prepare libraries and sequence TCR repertoires, to increase sequencing depth and limit assay-specific biases. Leukapheresis yielded between about 0.9 and 9 billion PBMCs per donor. Paper-wide results and their limitations: Approximately 5% of naive CD4, 3.5% of naive CD8, 2.3% of memory CD4, and more than 0.35% of memory CD8 clonotypes were shared across a handful of donors. Naive subsets generally had larger estimated clonotype richness than memory subsets. Pairwise subsampling indicated that sequencing depth was expected to affect the degree of clonotype sharing among donors. Because the study included only a small number of donors, the genetic and exposure-history diversity represented was limited. Compared with non-shared clonotypes, the clonotypes found in all four sorted-subset donors had higher generation probabilities. Incomplete sequencing was indicated by rarefaction of sorted-subset datasets, despite the large sequencing depth. Only blood was sampled, and tissue TCR repertoires likely differ from those in blood.

Donors were healthy HIV-negative adults with no recently reported acute infections or vaccinations. Every donor was a Caucasian adult living in Nashville, Tennessee, USA. CD4+ T cells were enriched by magnetic negative selection, after which naive cells were positively selected on CD45RA and the negative fraction was taken as the memory subset. After blood collection by leukapheresis, PBMCs were isolated using Ficoll-Histopaque density gradient centrifugation and then cryopreserved in the vapor phase of liquid nitrogen. Purity and quantity of every magnetically sorted T cell population were checked by analytical flow cytometry. From each sorted fraction, genomic DNA was isolated and quantified by UV absorbance on a Nanodrop 2000c. About this clone: What antigen it recognizes has not been identified. No base-level quality is on record; no much larger clone is a single base apart.

Here V drops 3 bases and J drops 5 bases, and the junction holds 2 bases not matched to any gene. The CDR3, cysteine through phenylalanine, is 14 amino acids long. Only the CDR3 DNA is retained, 42 bases long and in frame from the first base. Sequences SEHNR (CDR1) and FQNEAQ (CDR2) are obtained from the germline V gene (reference sequence). TCR CDR3 regions were amplified from genomic DNA by multiplex PCR using the deep immunoSEQ assay. Extracted genomic DNA from each cell subset was spread evenly across all wells of several immunoSEQ 96-well plates, with each plate serving as a replicate. For sorted subsets, 150 to 250 ng of genomic DNA, equivalent to some 33,000 T cell genomes, went into each replicate PCR. The purified libraries were quantified using a Qubit 3.0 fluorometer, sized with a Bioanalyzer 2100, and then quantified again using the KAPA Library Quantification kit. Every immunoSEQ 96-well plate was sequenced on a separate single-read 150-cycle Illumina NextSeq 550 flow cell. The original methods were these. Because the immunoSEQ output included only junctional sequences and no quality scores, the filtering could not be the same as the filtering used for full-length reads. To assign V/J genes and CDR3, sequences were annotated against IMGT germline references using PyIR, a Python wrapper for IgBLAST v1.9. Any read was removed if the V/J assignment was weak (E-value above 1e-6), the CDR3 was missing, or the read contained stop codons, out-of-frame junctions, or ambiguous translated residues. A V3J clonotype was defined by an identical inferred V gene, J gene, and CDR3 amino acid sequence. Percentage overlap between repertoires was computed as shared unique clonotypes divided by the size of the smaller repertoire. Repertoire richness was assessed with RTK rarefaction, the Chao1 estimator, and Recon v2.1 estimates of unobserved clonotypes. Generation probabilities for all TCRbeta clonotypes obtained by the gDNA method from a handful of donors were computed using OLGA. Entries here come from immuneACCESS through TCRdb and include only in-frame sequences with V and J called. Some clones fail to appear in such tables; in the studies checked, an unresolved V gene covers under half of the shortfall, and the cause of the remainder is unknown. V and J calls plus clone size are reproduced from that table; the DNA served to infer D and trimming. Across this sample there are more than 550,000 clones, with approximately 77% seen only once. The ten most abundant clones make up around 1.7% of the sample.

The specimen was memory CD4+ T cells sorted from blood. According to the study, the label for this sample's cell subset or site signals: CD45RA-negative fraction. The receptor was derived from a woman in her thirties in good health. In this chain, TRBV7-9 is recombined with TRBJ2-5; 11 bases in the middle match TRBD1. The DNA sequence reads TGTGCCAGCAGCTTCGGGACAGGGGGGGAGACCCAGTACTTC. Its amino acids are CASSFGTGGETQYF.